This T cell receptor beta chain derives from a study of blood T cell repertoires in COVID-19. For the study at large: Both acute and convalescent COVID-19 samples were obtained from the United States, Italy and Spain. T cells, B-cell-depleted T cells, or PBMCs supplied cDNA or gDNA.

The germline V and J ends were trimmed by 7 bases and 5 bases, with 15 bases remaining between them. The CDR3 consists of 14 residues. The germline V gene encodes CDR1 MDHEN and CDR2 SYDVKM. In the original processing: Using reference gene primer amplification, nucleated cell counts were estimated. Only in-frame clones appear in the TCRdb table, and some are missing; sequencing was by immunoSEQ multiplex PCR. D and trimming were read from the DNA, whereas the V and J calls and clone size are those reported in that table. The sample shows about 250,000 clones, around 80% of them seen only once. This receptor was identified in a human donor in a cohort sampled during active COVID-19. Input material: peripheral blood. V gene TRBV28 combines with J gene TRBJ1-5; no clear D gene. Written as DNA, the CDR3 is TGTGCCAGCATCAAACCTGGTCAGTATCAGCCCCAGCATTTT. Translation gives CASIKPGQYQPQHF.